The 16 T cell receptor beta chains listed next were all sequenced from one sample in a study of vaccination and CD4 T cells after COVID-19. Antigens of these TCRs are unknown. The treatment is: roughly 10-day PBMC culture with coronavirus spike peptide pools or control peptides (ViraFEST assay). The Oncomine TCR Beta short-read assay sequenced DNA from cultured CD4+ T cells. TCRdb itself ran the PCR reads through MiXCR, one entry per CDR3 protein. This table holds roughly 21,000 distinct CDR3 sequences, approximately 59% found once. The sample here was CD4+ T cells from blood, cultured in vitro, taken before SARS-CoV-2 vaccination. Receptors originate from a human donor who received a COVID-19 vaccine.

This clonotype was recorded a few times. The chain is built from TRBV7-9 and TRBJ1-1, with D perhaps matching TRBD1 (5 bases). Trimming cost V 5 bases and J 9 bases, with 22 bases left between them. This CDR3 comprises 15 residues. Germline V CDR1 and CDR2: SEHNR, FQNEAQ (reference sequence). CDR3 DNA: TGTGCCAGCAGCCCCACCAAAGCGGGACCTCAACAAGCTTTCTTT. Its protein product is CASSPTKAGPQQAFF.

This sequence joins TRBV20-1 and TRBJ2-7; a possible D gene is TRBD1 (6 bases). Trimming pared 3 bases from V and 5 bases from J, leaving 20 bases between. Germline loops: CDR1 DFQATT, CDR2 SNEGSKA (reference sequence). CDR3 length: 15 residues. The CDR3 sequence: CSASKGRGPLDEQYF. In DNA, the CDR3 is TGCAGTGCTAGTAAGGGCAGGGGACCGCTGGACGAGCAGTACTTC.

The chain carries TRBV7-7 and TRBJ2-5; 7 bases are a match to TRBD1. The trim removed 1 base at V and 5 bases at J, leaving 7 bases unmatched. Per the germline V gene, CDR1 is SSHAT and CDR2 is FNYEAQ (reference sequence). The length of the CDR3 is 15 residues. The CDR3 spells CASSLGQGVWETQYF. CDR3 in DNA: TGTGCCAGCAGCTTAGGGCAGGGGGTTTGGGAGACCCAGTACTTC.

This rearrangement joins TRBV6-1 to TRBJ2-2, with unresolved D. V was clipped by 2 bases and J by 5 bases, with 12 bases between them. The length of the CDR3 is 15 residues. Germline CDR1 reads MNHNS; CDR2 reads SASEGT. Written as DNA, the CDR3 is TGTGCCAGCAGTGAAATGAGACATCGGACCGGGGAGCTGTTTTTT. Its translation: CASSEMRHRTGELFF.

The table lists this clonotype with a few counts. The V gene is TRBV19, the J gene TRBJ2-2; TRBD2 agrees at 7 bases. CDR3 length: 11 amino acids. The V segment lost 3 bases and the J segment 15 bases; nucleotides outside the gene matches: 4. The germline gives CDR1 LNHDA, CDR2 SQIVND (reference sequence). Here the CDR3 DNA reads TGTGCCAGTAGTATCCAGGGAGGGGTGTTTTTT. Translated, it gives CASSIQGGVFF.

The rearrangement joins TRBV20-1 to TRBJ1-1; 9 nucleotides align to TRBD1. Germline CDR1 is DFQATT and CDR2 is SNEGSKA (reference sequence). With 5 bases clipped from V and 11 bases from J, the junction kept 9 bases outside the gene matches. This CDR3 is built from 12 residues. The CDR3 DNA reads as TGCAGTGCTCTACGGACAGGGGTATTGGCTTTCTTT. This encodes CSALRTGVLAFF.

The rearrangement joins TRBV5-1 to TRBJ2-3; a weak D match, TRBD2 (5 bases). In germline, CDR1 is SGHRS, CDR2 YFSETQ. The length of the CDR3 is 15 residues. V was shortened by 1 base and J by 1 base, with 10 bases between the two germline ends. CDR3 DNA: TGCGCCAGCAGCTTGAGCACTAGTGGCACAGATACGCAGTATTTT. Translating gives CASSLSTSGTDTQYF.

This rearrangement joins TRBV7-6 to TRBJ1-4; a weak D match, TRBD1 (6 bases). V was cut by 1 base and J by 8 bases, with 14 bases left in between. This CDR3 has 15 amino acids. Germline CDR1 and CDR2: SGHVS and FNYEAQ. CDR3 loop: CASSLEIQGGEKLFF. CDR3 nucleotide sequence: TGTGCCAGCAGCTTAGAAATACAGGGCGGGGAAAAACTGTTTTTT. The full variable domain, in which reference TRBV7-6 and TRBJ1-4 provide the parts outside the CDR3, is GAGVSQSPRYKVTKRGQDVALRCDPISGHVSLYWYRQALGQGPEFLTYFNYEAQQDKSGLPNDRFSAERPEGSISTLTIQRTEQRDSAMYRCASSLEIQGGEKLFFGSGTQLSVL.

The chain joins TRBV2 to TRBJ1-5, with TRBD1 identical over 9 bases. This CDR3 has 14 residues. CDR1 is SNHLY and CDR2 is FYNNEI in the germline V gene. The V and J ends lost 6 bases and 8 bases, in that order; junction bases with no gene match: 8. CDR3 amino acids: CASRRTGEGKPQHF. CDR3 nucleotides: TGTGCCAGCAGAAGGACAGGGGAGGGCAAGCCCCAGCATTTT. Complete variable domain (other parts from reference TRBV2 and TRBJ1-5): EPEVTQTPSHQVTQMGQEVILRCVPISNHLYFYWYRQILGQKVEFLVSFYNNEISEKSEIFDDQFSVERPDGSNFTLKIRSTKLEDSAMYFCASRRTGEGKPQHFGDGTRLSIL.

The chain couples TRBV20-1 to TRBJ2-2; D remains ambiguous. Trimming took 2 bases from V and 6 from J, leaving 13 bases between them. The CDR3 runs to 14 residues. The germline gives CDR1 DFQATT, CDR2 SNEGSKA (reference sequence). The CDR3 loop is CSARNLGLAGELFF. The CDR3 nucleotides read TGCAGTGCTAGAAATTTAGGGTTAGCCGGGGAGCTGTTTTTT.

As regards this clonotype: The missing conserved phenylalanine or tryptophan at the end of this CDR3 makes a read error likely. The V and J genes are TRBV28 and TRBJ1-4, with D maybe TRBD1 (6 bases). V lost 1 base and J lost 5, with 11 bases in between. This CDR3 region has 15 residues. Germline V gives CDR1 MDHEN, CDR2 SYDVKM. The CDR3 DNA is TGTGCCAGCAGTTTATCCGGGGGCACGAATGAAAAACTGTTTTTG. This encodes CASSLSGGTNEKLFL.

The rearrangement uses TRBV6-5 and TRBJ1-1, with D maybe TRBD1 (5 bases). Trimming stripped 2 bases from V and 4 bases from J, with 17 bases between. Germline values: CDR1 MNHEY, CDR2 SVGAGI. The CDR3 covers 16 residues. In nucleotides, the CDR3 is TGTGCCAGCAGTTACGGGGGTAGAGGGCGAGGCACTGAAGCTTTCTTT. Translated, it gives CASSYGGRGRGTEAFF.

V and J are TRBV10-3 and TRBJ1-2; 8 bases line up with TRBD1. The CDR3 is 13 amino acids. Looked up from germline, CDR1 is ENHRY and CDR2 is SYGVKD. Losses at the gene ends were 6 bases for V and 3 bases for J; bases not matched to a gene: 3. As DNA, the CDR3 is TGTGCCATCAGGGACAGGGAGGACTATGGCTACACCTTC. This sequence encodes CAIRDREDYGYTF.

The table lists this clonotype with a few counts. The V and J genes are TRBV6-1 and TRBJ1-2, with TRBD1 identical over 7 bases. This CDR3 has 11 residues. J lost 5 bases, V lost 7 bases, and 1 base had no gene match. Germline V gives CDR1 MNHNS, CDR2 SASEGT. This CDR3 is CASTGGYGYTF. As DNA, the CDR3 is TGTGCCAGCACAGGGGGATATGGCTACACCTTC.

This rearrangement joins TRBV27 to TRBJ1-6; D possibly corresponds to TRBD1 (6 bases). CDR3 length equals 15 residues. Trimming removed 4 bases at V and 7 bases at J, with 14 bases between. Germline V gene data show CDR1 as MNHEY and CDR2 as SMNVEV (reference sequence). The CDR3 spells CASSSRDNRNSPLHF. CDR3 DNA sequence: TGTGCCAGCAGTTCCAGGGACAACCGAAATTCACCCCTCCACTTT.

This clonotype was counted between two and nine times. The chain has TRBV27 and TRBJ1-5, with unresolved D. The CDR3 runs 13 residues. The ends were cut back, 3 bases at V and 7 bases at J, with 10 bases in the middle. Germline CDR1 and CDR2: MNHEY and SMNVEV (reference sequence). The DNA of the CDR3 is TGTGCCAGCAGTTTGGTCGGCGGGCAGCCCCAGCATTTT. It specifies CASSLVGGQPQHF.